Presented here are 15 T cell receptor beta chains from one specimen sequenced in a study of cytomegalovirus exposure and HLA in healthy donors. Primers included in the PCR were 60 Vbeta and 13 Jbeta primers. This table comes from immunoSEQ multiplex PCR, and its TCRdb copy is limited to in-frame clones, with some not included. The sample has 100,000 or so clones; about three quarters are singletons. Sequenced sample: PBMCs. These receptors originate from a woman between 35 and 50 years old in good health and CMV-seropositive.

The chain joins TRBV4-2 to TRBJ2-1; 9 nucleotides line up with TRBD2. Germline values: CDR1 LGHNA, CDR2 YNFKEQ. V trimming: 1 base; J trimming: 8 bases; junction bases outside the gene matches: 3. The CDR3 runs 14 residues. CDR3 protein: CASSQAAGGDEQFF. The CDR3, as DNA: TGTGCCAGCAGCCAAGCGGCGGGGGGGGATGAGCAGTTCTTC.

V gene TRBV11-2 combines with J gene TRBJ1-2, with a tentative D call TRBD1 (5 bases). V lost 3 bases and J 3 bases, leaving 11 bases between the germline ends. The CDR3 covers 14 residues. Germline V gene data show CDR1 as SGHAT and CDR2 as FQNNGV. The CDR3 is CASSLSTGYYGYTF. The CDR3 DNA reads TGTGCCAGCAGCTTGTCAACAGGATACTATGGCTACACCTTC.

This chain uses TRBV7-9 with TRBJ2-7; 12 bases match TRBD2. The CDR3 extends over 16 amino acids. Unmatched junction bases numbered 9, after V lost 5 bases and J lost 4 bases. CDR1 and CDR2 from the germline V gene are SEHNR and FQNEAQ (reference sequence). CDR3 amino acids: CASSPTGLAGIYEQYF. The CDR3 nucleotides read TGTGCCAGCAGCCCAACCGGACTAGCGGGGATTTACGAGCAGTACTTC.

The rearrangement joins TRBV28 to TRBJ2-3, with D possibly matching TRBD2 (7 bases). Germline loops: CDR1 MDHEN, CDR2 SYDVKM. The CDR3 sequence is 16 residues long. V was clipped by 4 bases and J by 5 bases, with 19 bases between them. The CDR3 DNA reads as TGTGCCAGCAGTTCCCCCATCCTGGGGGGGCTAGATACGCAGTATTTT. Its protein product is CASSSPILGGLDTQYF.

CDR3: CASSLVGGAAGETQYF. The CDR3 DNA is TGTGCCAGCAGCTTAGTAGGGGGGGCCGCGGGGGAGACCCAGTACTTC. The V and J genes are TRBV7-2 and TRBJ2-5, with D possibly matching TRBD2 (7 bases). This CDR3 contains 16 residues. The V and J ends lost 1 base and 5 bases respectively, with 17 bases between them. CDR1 and CDR2 (germline): SGHTA, FQGNSA.

The DNA of the CDR3 is TGTGCCAGCAGTGCGATTTGGGGGGACAGACATCAGCCCCAGCATTTT. It yields the protein CASSAIWGDRHQPQHF. The chain is built from TRBV27 and TRBJ1-5, with TRBD1 matching 7 bases. The CDR3 consists of 16 residues. Germline V lookup: CDR1 MNHEY, CDR2 SMNVEV (reference sequence). J lost 5 bases, V lost 5 bases, and 12 bases had no gene match.

The rearrangement uses TRBV27 and TRBJ1-5, with a possible D match to TRBD1 (6 bases). The CDR3 is 15 residues long. Germline V gene sequence: CDR1 MNHEY, CDR2 SMNVEV (reference sequence). V lost 3 bases and J 6 bases, leaving 15 bases between the germline ends. CDR3 sequence (DNA): TGTGCCAGCAGTTTCGGCGGGGGCCCGGGTCAGCCCCAGCATTTT. Translating it yields CASSFGGGPGQPQHF.

The J gene is TRBJ2-1, the V gene TRBV11-2, with D perhaps matching TRBD2 (6 bases). The CDR3 is 16 residues long. Germline CDR1 and CDR2: SGHAT and FQNNGV. V was shortened by 5 bases and J by 4 bases, with 18 bases between the two germline ends. The CDR3 DNA reads TGTGCCAGCAGCCCAATTCAGGGAGGCCCTTACAATGAGCAGTTCTTC. Its protein product is CASSPIQGGPYNEQFF. The full variable domain, completed using reference TRBV11-2 and TRBJ2-1, is EAGVAQSPRYKIIEKRQSVAFWCNPISGHATLYWYQQILGQGPKLLIQFQNNGVVDDSQLPKDRFSAERLKGVDSTLKIQPAKLEDSAVYLCASSPIQGGPYNEQFFGPGTRLTVL.

This chain connects TRBV15 to TRBJ2-7, with D possibly matching TRBD1 (5 bases). This CDR3 has 13 amino acids. Germline lookup yields CDR1 LNHNV and CDR2 YYDKDF (reference sequence). Between the trimmed V and J ends, which lost 3 bases and 7 bases, there was a span of 13 bases. The CDR3 bases are TGTGCCACCAGCAGCTCAGGGTGGCGGGAGCAGTACTTC. Translated, it gives CATSSSGWREQYF.

V and J are TRBV7-3 and TRBJ2-3; 8 bases are shared with TRBD2. The CDR3 has 14 residues. V was pared by 5 bases and J by 4 bases, with 5 bases of the junction left unmatched. Germline V gives CDR1 SGHTA, CDR2 FQGTGA. The CDR3 DNA reads TGTGCCAGCAGCCACCGCGGGGGGTCAGATACGCAGTATTTT. Residues: CASSHRGGSDTQYF.

The CDR3, as DNA: TGCGCCAGCAGCCAAGTTGACTCATGGCGGAACACCATATATTTT. Residues: CASSQVDSWRNTIYF. The V call is TRBV4-1, the J call TRBJ1-3, with D unclear. This CDR3 is 15 amino acids long. CDR1 is MGHRA, CDR2 YSYEKL, per germline. Trimming left V 1 base short and J 7 bases short, with 14 bases between.

The chain has TRBV7-9 and TRBJ2-3; D gene uncertain. CDR1 SEHNR and CDR2 FQNEAQ come from the germline V gene (reference sequence). The germline V and J ends were trimmed by 4 bases and 10 bases, with 18 bases remaining between them. The CDR3 is 14 amino acids. CDR3 region: CASSSEVHPDPQYF. In nucleotides, the CDR3 is TGTGCCAGCAGCTCAGAGGTGCACCCCGACCCGCAGTATTTT.

V usage is TRBV28 and J usage is TRBJ1-6; possibly TRBD1 for D (6 bases). The germline gives CDR1 MDHEN, CDR2 SYDVKM. Trimming left V 6 bases short and J 4 bases short, with 16 bases between. This CDR3 region has 16 residues. CDR3 coding DNA: TGTGCCAGCAGCTTCGTAGGGACAATATATAATTCACCCCTCCACTTT. It translates to CASSFVGTIYNSPLHF.

This clone turned up a few times. The V gene is TRBV5-4, the J gene TRBJ1-2, with TRBD1 matching over 8 bases. CDR1 and CDR2 (germline): SGHNT, YYREEE (reference sequence). J gave up 8 bases and V 4 bases, and 13 bases lay outside the gene matches. The CDR3 has 15 residues. DNA for the CDR3: TGTGCCAGCAGCCCCGGAGCAGGGGGCTTTCGGGGCTACACCTTC. As protein: CASSPGAGGFRGYTF.

V gene TRBV18 combines with J gene TRBJ2-1; D gene ambiguous. The CDR3 has 14 residues. With 3 bases removed from V and 4 bases from J, the gap between germline ends came to 10 bases. Germline CDR1 and CDR2: KGHSH and LQKENI. CDR3 nucleotide sequence: TGTGCCAGCTCACCCCAGAGACAATACAATGAGCAGTTCTTC. Amino acid sequence: CASSPQRQYNEQFF.